These T cell receptor beta chains were read from a single sample in a study of shared clonotypes between healthy human individuals. Only in-frame clones appear in the TCRdb table, and some are missing; sequencing was by immunoSEQ multiplex PCR. The sample gives 1.5 million to 1.9 million clones, 98% of which show up once; around 0.47% is in the top ten. The sample taken for sequencing was naive CD4+ T cells sorted from blood. Every receptor here comes from a man aged 25 to 40 in good health. The CDR3 runs from the conserved cysteine through the conserved F or W. Fields, in order: V gene, CDR3 protein.

TRBV7-3,CASTPSRTGELFF
TRBV19,CASTSLDRRYNEQFF
TRBV11-2,CASSPAPSGRTRSYNEQFF
TRBV7-6,CASSLVGLPNTGELFF
TRBV25-1,CASSQIGGFATNEKLFF
TRBV28,CASSYGGTSGRNEQFF
TRBV6-1,CASSIQGAVQPQHF
TRBV7-3,CASSLAGTDGYTF
TRBV11-2,CASSSLAGANNEQFF
TRBV6-6,CASSYLVSDTQYF
TRBV7-2,CASSGPGTGYNEQFF
TRBV10-3,CAIRRQAFFSYEQYF
TRBV15,CATSRDANEQFF
TRBV2,CASTRDSGAFF
TRBV5-4,CASSPGTNYEQYF
TRBV11-2,CASSLGPLPQETQYF
TRBV7-8,CASSRLTSGSYNEQFF
TRBV9,CASSVETGGYNGELFF
TRBV18,CASSPLRAPLSYEQYF
TRBV5-1,CASSLGAGVDYGYTF
TRBV9,CASSEADWSTDTQYF
TRBV28,CASRYLRGYQPQHF